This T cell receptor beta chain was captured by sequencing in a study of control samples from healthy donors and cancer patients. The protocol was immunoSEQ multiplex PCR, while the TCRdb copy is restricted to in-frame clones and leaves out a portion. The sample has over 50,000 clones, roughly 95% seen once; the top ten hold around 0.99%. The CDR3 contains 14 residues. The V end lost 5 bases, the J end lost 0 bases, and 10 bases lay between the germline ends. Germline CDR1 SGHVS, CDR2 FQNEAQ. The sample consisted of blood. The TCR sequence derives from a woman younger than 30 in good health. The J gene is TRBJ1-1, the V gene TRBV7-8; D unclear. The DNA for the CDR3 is TGTGCCAGCAGCCCTTCGGGAGTGAACACTGAAGCTTTCTTT. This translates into CASSPSGVNTEAFF. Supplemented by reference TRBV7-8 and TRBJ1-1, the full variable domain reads GAGVSQSPRYKVAKRGQDVALRCDPISGHVSLFWYQQALGQGPEFLTYFQNEAQLDKSGLPSDRFFAERPEGSVSTLKIQRTQQEDSAVYLCASSPSGVNTEAFFGQGTRLTVV.